Below, 26 T cell receptor beta chains from the same sample are listed, as sequenced in a study of cytomegalovirus exposure and HLA in healthy donors. Profiled with immunoSEQ multiplex PCR; TCRdb holds only in-frame clones, not every one. The repertoire includes 280,000 or so clones, roughly 90% of them detected once, and approximately 0.88% sits in the top ten. Material for sequencing was PBMCs. Receptors were obtained from a woman in her late teens or twenties in good health and CMV-seronegative.

This clone occurred a few times. V is TRBV10-1 and J is TRBJ2-1; D might be TRBD2 (5 bases). From germline, CDR1 is WNHNN and CDR2 SYGVQD (reference sequence). This CDR3 comprises 14 residues. Trimming removed 0 bases from V and 8 bases from J, with 11 bases in between. As DNA, the CDR3 is TGCGCCAGCAGTGAGTCGAGGTGGGGAGATGAGCAGTTCTTC. Translated: CASSESRWGDEQFF.

This rearrangement joins TRBV6-5 to TRBJ1-1; D is uncertain. Germline V gene lookup returns CDR1 MNHEY and CDR2 SVGAGI. The CDR3 is 16 residues long. Trimming took off 0 bases at V and 2 bases at J, with 13 bases between the two ends. This chain's CDR3 is CASSYSSGPVNTEAFF. As DNA, the CDR3 is TGTGCCAGCAGTTACTCGTCGGGTCCCGTCAACACTGAAGCTTTCTTT.

V and J are TRBV20-1 and TRBJ2-3; D call uncertain. V lost 3 bases, J lost 4 bases, and 5 bases lay in between. The germline CDR1 and CDR2 sequences are DFQATT and SNEGSKA (reference sequence). The CDR3 has 11 amino acids. This chain's CDR3 is CSASPADTQYF. The CDR3 nucleotides are TGCAGTGCTAGCCCGGCAGATACGCAGTATTTT.

This sequence joins TRBV19 and TRBJ2-7; 11 nucleotides match TRBD2. V gave up 2 bases and J gave up 0 bases; unmatched junction bases: 6. This CDR3 has 17 residues. Germline assignment: CDR1 LNHDA and CDR2 SQIVND (reference sequence). CDR3 sequence: CASSITWTSGYSYEQYF. CDR3 bases: TGTGCCAGTAGTATAACATGGACTAGCGGGTACTCCTACGAGCAGTACTTC. Full variable domain (missing parts from reference TRBV19 and TRBJ2-7): DGGITQSPKYLFRKEGQNVTLSCEQNLNHDAMYWYRQDPGQGLRLIYYSQIVNDFQKGDIAEGYSVSREKKESFPLTVTSAQKNPTAFYLCASSITWTSGYSYEQYFGPGTRLTVT.

The rearrangement uses TRBV6-6 and TRBJ2-7, with 8 bases that match TRBD2. The germline V gene has CDR1 MNHNY and CDR2 SVGAGI (reference sequence). CDR3 length: 14 amino acids. The V segment lost 5 bases and the J segment 5 bases; nucleotides outside the gene matches: 8. The CDR3 bases are TGTGCCAGCAGTAAACGACTAGCGCCAGACGAGCAGTACTTC. It is translated as CASSKRLAPDEQYF.

The chain couples TRBV27 to TRBJ2-6; 9 bases fit TRBD2. With V trimmed by 5 bases and J by 2 bases, 1 base remained unmatched. The CDR3 contains 15 residues. In germline, CDR1 is MNHEY, CDR2 SMNVEV (reference sequence). DNA for the CDR3: TGTGCCAGCAGTCGCGGGGGGGCTGGGGCCAACGTCCTGACTTTC. The encoded protein is CASSRGGAGANVLTF. The full variable domain, rest sourced from reference TRBV27 and TRBJ2-6, is EAQVTQNPRYLITVTGKKLTVTCSQNMNHEYMSWYRQDPGLGLRQIYYSMNVEVTDKGDVPEGYKVSRKEKRNFPLILESPSPNQTSLYFCASSRGGAGANVLTFGAGSRLTVL.

The chain has TRBV7-9 and TRBJ2-7, with 9 nucleotides matching TRBD1. The germline gives CDR1 SEHNR, CDR2 FQNEAQ (reference sequence). CDR3 size: 16 residues. Losses at the gene ends were 6 bases for V and 0 bases for J; bases not matched to a gene: 9. The CDR3 DNA reads TGTGCCAGCAGTCCATCAGGACAGGGGCTCTCCTACGAGCAGTACTTC. Translating it yields CASSPSGQGLSYEQYF.

The J gene is TRBJ2-7, the V gene TRBV4-2; tentative D call: TRBD1 (6 bases). V dropped 0 bases and J dropped 3 bases, with 6 bases sitting between them. The CDR3 consists of 13 residues. Germline assignment: CDR1 LGHNA and CDR2 YNFKEQ. CDR3 residues: CASSQDRGYEQYF. For the CDR3, the DNA is TGTGCCAGCAGCCAAGACAGGGGCTACGAGCAGTACTTC.

The chain joins TRBV9 to TRBJ2-3; 9 bases are shared with TRBD2. The ends lost 0 bases at V and 5 bases at J; junction bases unmatched: 10. Germline V gives CDR1 SGDLS, CDR2 YYNGEE. The CDR3 is made up of 17 amino acids. The CDR3 spells CASSVAHTGGREDTQYF. The CDR3 DNA sequence: TGTGCCAGCAGCGTAGCTCACACTGGCGGGAGGGAAGATACGCAGTATTTT.

This rearrangement joins TRBV2 to TRBJ2-7, with 9 bases lining up with TRBD1. The CDR3 is 14 amino acids. Trimming took 1 base from V and 3 from J; bases not matched to a gene: 1. CDR1 SNHLY and CDR2 FYNNEI come from the germline V gene. The CDR3 region is CASSEGDRVYEQYF. The CDR3 nucleotides read TGTGCCAGCAGTGAAGGGGACAGGGTCTACGAGCAGTACTTC.

The V gene is TRBV4-1, the J gene TRBJ2-7, with TRBD2 matching 9 bases. Germline CDR1 reads MGHRA; CDR2 reads YSYEKL. J gave up 3 bases and V 2 bases, and 14 bases lay outside the gene matches. The CDR3 is 18 residues long. CDR3 nucleotides: TGCGCCAGCAGCCAACCCTCCCGGGGTAGCGGGAGACTCTACGAGCAGTACTTC. It is translated as CASSQPSRGSGRLYEQYF.

V is TRBV5-1 and J is TRBJ2-1, with 9 bases fitting TRBD2. Unmatched junction bases numbered 0, after V lost 0 bases and J lost 5 bases. The germline V gene encodes CDR1 SGHRS and CDR2 YFSETQ. CDR3 size: 14 residues. This CDR3 is CASSLGLADNEQFF. CDR3 sequence (DNA): TGCGCCAGCAGCTTGGGACTAGCGGACAATGAGCAGTTCTTC.

The rearrangement uses TRBV27 and TRBJ2-7; 9 positions match TRBD2. The junction had 14 bases not matched to a gene; V was cut back by 4 bases and J by 7 bases. This CDR3 contains 16 residues. Germline lookup yields CDR1 MNHEY and CDR2 SMNVEV (reference sequence). The CDR3 nucleotides are TGTGCCAGCAGTTCGTCTATGGCGGGAGGGCCGGGTGAGCAGTACTTC. Translation gives CASSSSMAGGPGEQYF.

This rearrangement joins TRBV6-5 to TRBJ2-1, with D unresolved. Deletions cut 0 bases from V and 2 bases from J, with 8 bases between. Looked up from germline, CDR1 is MNHEY and CDR2 is SVGAGI. CDR3 length: 15 amino acids. The CDR3 nucleotides are TGTGCCAGCAGTTACTCGTCCGGAGCCTACAATGAGCAGTTCTTC. It yields the protein CASSYSSGAYNEQFF.

The J gene is TRBJ2-6, the V gene TRBV27, with 8 bases aligning to TRBD1. V lost 6 bases, J lost 2 bases, and 6 bases stayed unmatched. Germline-derived CDR1 and CDR2 are MNHEY and SMNVEV (reference sequence). The CDR3 is made up of 16 amino acids. The CDR3 nucleotides are TGTGCCAGCAGCAAGACAGGGGCCCCTGGGGCCAACGTCCTGACTTTC. As protein: CASSKTGAPGANVLTF.

This chain uses TRBV7-3 with TRBJ2-2, with a tentative D call TRBD1 (6 bases). The length of the CDR3 is 16 residues. CDR1 SGHTA and CDR2 FQGTGA come from the germline V gene. Trimming pared 1 base from V and 7 bases from J, leaving 16 bases between. In nucleotides, the CDR3 is TGTGCCAGCAGCTTAAGGCACAGGGAAGGTGGCGGGGAGCTGTTTTTT. Translated, it gives CASSLRHREGGGELFF.

The rearrangement joins TRBV6-6 to TRBJ1-2, with D maybe TRBD1 (6 bases). V dropped 6 bases and J dropped 4 bases, with 12 bases sitting between them. The CDR3 totals 13 residues. The germline gives CDR1 MNHNY, CDR2 SVGAGI (reference sequence). The CDR3 DNA is TGTGCCAGCAGCGGGGGGCTGGGCTATGGCTACACCTTC. Residues: CASSGGLGYGYTF.

The V call is TRBV5-1, the J call TRBJ1-1, with 7 bases matching TRBD1. J lost 2 bases, V lost 3 bases, and 19 bases had no gene match. CDR3 length: 19 residues. Germline V lookup: CDR1 SGHRS, CDR2 YFSETQ. The CDR3 loop reads CASSWTWGQSEIRNTEAFF. In DNA form, the CDR3 reads TGCGCCAGCAGCTGGACTTGGGGACAGAGTGAGATAAGAAACACTGAAGCTTTCTTT.

The chain has TRBV28 and TRBJ2-2, with a tentative D call TRBD1 (6 bases). The CDR3 is 14 amino acids. Trimming removed 8 bases from V and 3 bases from J, with 13 bases in between. Germline loops: CDR1 MDHEN, CDR2 SYDVKM. In nucleotides, the CDR3 is TGTGCCAGCGGACGGGACACCTACACCGGGGAGCTGTTTTTT. The encoded protein is CASGRDTYTGELFF.

CDR3 sequence reads: CASRAGTGAYEQYF. The CDR3 nucleotides are TGTGCCAGCAGAGCCGGGACAGGGGCCTACGAGCAGTACTTC. V gene TRBV5-5 combines with J gene TRBJ2-7, with 10 bases identical to TRBD1. The CDR3 sequence is 14 residues long. Trimming removed 5 bases from V and 2 bases from J; junction bases left unmatched: 4. The V gene's germline CDR1 is SGHKS and CDR2 YYEKEE (reference sequence).

The chain joins TRBV4-3 to TRBJ2-7; TRBD2 matches at 7 bases. V was pared by 0 bases and J by 8 bases, with 19 bases of the junction left unmatched. Germline lookup yields CDR1 LGHNA and CDR2 YSLEER. The CDR3 contains 18 residues. The CDR3 region has the DNA TGCGCCAGCAGCCAAGATGGGGAGGGCGGGCTCCCTCCCTCGAAGCAGTACTTC. It encodes CASSQDGEGGLPPSKQYF.

The chain couples TRBV19 to TRBJ2-2; 8 nucleotides agree with TRBD1. Germline CDR1 LNHDA, CDR2 SQIVND (reference sequence). This CDR3 region has 15 residues. The ends lost 4 bases at V and 6 bases at J; junction bases unmatched: 7. The CDR3 DNA is TGTGCCAGTAGTAGTATGTCCAGGGGGCCCGGGGAGCTGTTTTTT. Translating it yields CASSSMSRGPGELFF.

V and J are TRBV11-2 and TRBJ2-7, with D maybe TRBD1 (6 bases). Germline lookup yields CDR1 SGHAT and CDR2 FQNNGV. The CDR3 extends over 14 amino acids. Trimming left V 8 bases short and J 3 bases short, with 17 bases between. The CDR3 nucleotides are TGTGCCAGCTCACGTCAGGGGTCGCTCTACGAGCAGTACTTC. Amino acid sequence: CASSRQGSLYEQYF.

V is TRBV19 and J is TRBJ2-4; TRBD2 might be the D (5 bases). V was shortened by 5 bases and J by 4 bases, with 12 bases between the two germline ends. Germline CDR1 LNHDA, CDR2 SQIVND (reference sequence). The CDR3 is 14 amino acids. The CDR3 nucleotides read TGTGCCAGTAGTGCCCAAGCGGCAAAAAACATTCAGTACTTC. Translating it yields CASSAQAAKNIQYF.

The chain is built from TRBV5-1 and TRBJ1-4, with D perhaps TRBD1 (5 bases). Germline loops: CDR1 SGHRS, CDR2 YFSETQ. This CDR3 has 13 residues. With 6 bases removed from V and 4 bases from J, the gap between germline ends came to 10 bases. This CDR3 is CASTLDSNEKLFF. CDR3 bases: TGCGCCAGCACCCTCGACAGTAATGAAAAACTGTTTTTT.

The V and J genes are TRBV5-1 and TRBJ2-2; maybe TRBD1 (6 bases). This CDR3 is built from 14 residues. Germline CDR1 is SGHRS and CDR2 is YFSETQ. Deletions cut 1 base from V and 3 bases from J, with 7 bases between. CDR3 in amino acids: CASSLRQDTGELFF. The CDR3 bases are TGCGCCAGCAGCTTGAGACAGGACACCGGGGAGCTGTTTTTT.